This T cell receptor (beta chain) was captured by sequencing in a study of blood T cell repertoires in COVID-19. Looking at the study overall: The United States, Italy and Spain were the sources of the acute and convalescent COVID-19 samples.

Germline CDR1 reads KGHSH; CDR2 reads LQKENI. The CDR3 totals 16 residues. As processed by the authors: Researchers report that nucleated cell counts were estimated from reference gene primer amplification. The data were produced by immunoSEQ multiplex PCR, yet TCRdb's version contains in-frame clones alone and is incomplete. The DNA gave D and trimming, while V, J and clone size come from that table. The sample records some 200,000 clones, 65% to 90% being singletons. Participant age was roughly 18 to 90 years, and participants resided in about 25 US areas. Participants were placed into cohorts based on the clinical history they reported. Notes on this clone: At one boundary the junction diverges from the germline segment, which might be a read error.

Material: PBMCs or T cells enriched from blood (not recorded which). This sequence originates from a woman aged 55-70 years with acute COVID-19. The V and J genes are TRBV18 and TRBJ1-2; 7 nucleotides align to TRBD1. The CDR3 sequence: CASSPQLETGNFGYTF. The CDR3 DNA follows: TGTGCCAGCTCACCACAATTGGAGACAGGGAACTTTGGCTACACCTTC.